This TCR beta chain emerged from a study of control samples from healthy donors and cancer patients. Method: immunoSEQ multiplex PCR; TCRdb's copy keeps in-frame clones and lacks some. The repertoire has 80,000 or so clones, 94% of them found once; the top ten carry 6.2%. Germline V gene data show CDR1 as LNHDA and CDR2 as SQIVND (reference sequence). The CDR3 loop spans 13 amino acids. J was trimmed by 6 bases and V by 6 bases; bases with no gene match: 8. The receptor was isolated from a woman aged 40 to 55 in good health. Sequencing used blood. The gene calls are TRBV19 and TRBJ2-7; TRBD1 aligns across 7 bases. This CDR3 reads CASRAGGLSEQYF. The CDR3 nucleotides are TGTGCCAGTAGGGCAGGGGGTTTGTCCGAGCAGTACTTC.